This T cell receptor (beta chain) emerged from a study of identifying expanded T cells in peripheral blood. The assay was immunoSEQ multiplex PCR, and TCRdb's table has in-frame clones only and misses some. The sample consists of over 80,000 clones, approximately 83% of them appearing once. This clone appeared a single time. Antigen: not known. Germline-derived CDR1 and CDR2 are SGHKS and YYEKEE (reference sequence). The CDR3 has 14 residues. V was clipped by 0 bases and J by 4 bases, with 8 bases between them. During the collection period, no donor immune events like infections were recorded. Regarding the study as a whole: Approximately 2-week clone count variance significantly increased as total template count grew. Technical replicates showed around 1.2 changed clones; two weeks about 16.4; four weeks 19.

This TCR was recovered from a person aged 18 to 70 in good health. Source material: blood. The V and J genes are TRBV5-5 and TRBJ1-5; D unclear. CDR3 in amino acids: CASSLGAGNQPQHF. In nucleotides, the CDR3 is TGTGCCAGCAGCTTGGGCGCTGGGAATCAGCCCCAGCATTTT.